Each of the 3 T cell receptor beta chains below was sequenced from the same sample in a study of monozygotic twins with cystic fibrosis. This table comes from immunoSEQ multiplex PCR, and its TCRdb copy is limited to in-frame clones, with some not included. Here the sample spans about 32,000 clones, around 90% being singletons. Input material: blood. These receptor sequences come from a girl aged 2-15 years with cystic fibrosis.

CDR3 bases: TGTGCCAGCAGTTTATCAGGGACCGGGGAGCTGTTTTTT. Translation: CASSLSGTGELFF. This sequence joins TRBV27 and TRBJ2-2; D remains ambiguous. The CDR3 loop spans 13 amino acids. Germline V lookup: CDR1 MNHEY, CDR2 SMNVEV (reference sequence). V lost 0 bases and J 5 bases, leaving 4 bases between the germline ends.

The gene calls are TRBV6-5 and TRBJ2-7; 10 nucleotides line up with TRBD1. The germline V gene has CDR1 MNHEY and CDR2 SVGAGI. The junction had 12 bases not matched to a gene; V was cut back by 8 bases and J by 5 bases. This CDR3 is 15 amino acids long. The CDR3 loop reads CASRPTGQGDHEQYF. The CDR3 DNA is TGTGCCAGCCGACCTACCGGACAGGGGGACCACGAGCAGTACTTC.

This chain connects TRBV7-9 to TRBJ1-3; the D gene is possibly TRBD1 (5 bases). Germline CDR1 and CDR2: SEHNR and FQNEAQ (reference sequence). V lost 5 bases and J 2 bases, leaving 10 bases between the germline ends. The CDR3 contains 14 residues. This CDR3 reads CASSEDTTGNTIYF. DNA for the CDR3: TGTGCCAGCAGCGAGGACACCACTGGAAACACCATATATTTT. Drawing the rest from reference TRBV7-9 and TRBJ1-3, the complete variable domain is DTGVSQNPRHKITKRGQNVTFRCDPISEHNRLYWYRQTLGQGPEFLTYFQNEAQLEKSRLLSDRFSAERPKGSFSTLEIQRTEQGDSAMYLCASSEDTTGNTIYFGEGSWLTVV.